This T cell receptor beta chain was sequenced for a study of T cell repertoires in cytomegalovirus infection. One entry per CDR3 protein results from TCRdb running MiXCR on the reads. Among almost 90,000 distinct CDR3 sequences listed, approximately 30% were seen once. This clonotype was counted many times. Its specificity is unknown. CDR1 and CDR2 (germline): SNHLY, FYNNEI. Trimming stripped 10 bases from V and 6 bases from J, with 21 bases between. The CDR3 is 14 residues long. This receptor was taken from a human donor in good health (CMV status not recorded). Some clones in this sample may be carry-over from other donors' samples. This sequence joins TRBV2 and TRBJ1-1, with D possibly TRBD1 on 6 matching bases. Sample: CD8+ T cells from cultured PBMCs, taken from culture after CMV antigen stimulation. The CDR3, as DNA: TGTGCCATCCAGACCGGGACCGGGGGGCCTGAAGCTTTCTTT. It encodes CAIQTGTGGPEAFF.